The 9 T cell receptor beta chains in this list originate from one sample, sequenced in a study of T cells after yellow fever vaccination. TCRdb reanalysed the 5' RACE reads using MiXCR and keeps one entry per CDR3 protein. The sample yields 400,000 to 650,000 distinct CDR3 sequences, around a fifth seen once. Sequencing used PBMCs, obtained about 20 days after the first yellow fever vaccination. Receptors were obtained from a young man who received the YFV17D yellow fever vaccine.

This clonotype was seen at least ten times. The gene calls are TRBV5-4 and TRBJ2-1; unclear D gene. Germline V gene data show CDR1 as SGHNT and CDR2 as YYREEE (reference sequence). Trimming removed 2 bases at V and 4 bases at J, with 7 bases between. CDR3 length: 13 residues. The CDR3 region is CASSFTEYNEQFF. As DNA, the CDR3 is TGTGCCAGCAGCTTTACGGAATACAATGAGCAGTTCTTC.

There are a few counts of this clonotype. The chain uses TRBV27 and TRBJ2-1, with 7 nucleotides matching TRBD2. In germline, CDR1 is MNHEY, CDR2 SMNVEV (reference sequence). This CDR3 has 13 residues. Losses at the gene ends were 2 bases for V and 12 bases for J; bases not matched to a gene: 7. Here the CDR3 DNA reads TGTGCCAGCAGTTTAGCGCTCGCGGGGGTGCAGTTCTTC. It translates to CASSLALAGVQFF.

This clonotype was seen a few times. This sequence joins TRBV28 and TRBJ1-3; the D is unclear. The CDR3 is made up of 17 amino acids. V was clipped by 2 bases and J by 0 bases, with 14 bases between them. Germline CDR1 reads MDHEN; CDR2 reads SYDVKM. Written as DNA, the CDR3 is TGTGCCAGCAGTTTAACCACGGACGCTCCCTCTGGAAACACCATATATTTT. This translates into CASSLTTDAPSGNTIYF.

The rearrangement joins TRBV4-3 to TRBJ1-3; D is undetermined. CDR3 length: 16 residues. The germline V gene has CDR1 LGHNA and CDR2 YSLEER. V was cut by 0 bases and J by 1 base, with 10 bases left in between. This CDR3 reads CASSQDSVGSGNTIYF. The CDR3 DNA reads as TGCGCCAGCAGCCAAGACAGCGTCGGTTCTGGAAACACCATATATTTT.

The V call is TRBV5-1, the J call TRBJ2-5, with 9 positions matching TRBD1. V lost 2 bases, J lost 2 bases, and 7 bases stayed unmatched. The CDR3 totals 16 residues. CDR1 is SGHRS and CDR2 is YFSETQ in the germline V gene. CDR3 sequence: CASSFSYRGPQETQYF. CDR3 sequence (DNA): TGCGCCAGCAGCTTCTCGTACAGGGGGCCGCAAGAGACCCAGTACTTC.

This clonotype was seen only a few times. The chain uses TRBV4-1 and TRBJ2-2, with D perhaps assigned TRBD1 or TRBD2 (6 bases each). The CDR3 covers 13 residues. Germline lookup yields CDR1 MGHRA and CDR2 YSYEKL. V was clipped by 2 bases and J by 7 bases, with 8 bases between them. In DNA form, the CDR3 reads TGCGCCAGCAGCCAAAAGGGGGGCGGGGAGCTGTTTTTT. Translation: CASSQKGGGELFF.

The J gene is TRBJ1-5, the V gene TRBV7-6; maybe TRBD1 (5 bases). V lost 3 bases and J 5 bases, leaving 11 bases between the germline ends. Germline V gives CDR1 SGHVS, CDR2 FNYEAQ. The length of the CDR3 is 14 residues. For the CDR3, the DNA is TGTGCCAGCAGCTTCGGGGGGGGGGATCAGCCCCAGCATTTT. Residues: CASSFGGGDQPQHF.

This clonotype has only a few counts. This chain links TRBV12-3 or TRBV12-4 with TRBJ1-2, with 8 bases lining up with TRBD1. V lost 5 bases, J lost 8 bases, and 10 bases stayed unmatched. The CDR3 has 14 amino acids. Here the CDR3 DNA reads TGTGCCAGCAGTGAGGGGACAGGTGCGGTGGGCTACACCTTC. It is translated as CASSEGTGAVGYTF.

This clonotype was counted ten times or more. V usage is TRBV7-3 and J usage is TRBJ2-1; possible D gene TRBD1, 6 bases. V lost 2 bases and J lost 7, with 15 bases in between. From germline, CDR1 is SGHTA and CDR2 FQGTGA. The length of the CDR3 is 15 residues. In DNA, the CDR3 is TGTGCCAGCAGCTTACAGGGGAACGGTAATAATGAGCAGTTCTTC. It encodes CASSLQGNGNNEQFF.